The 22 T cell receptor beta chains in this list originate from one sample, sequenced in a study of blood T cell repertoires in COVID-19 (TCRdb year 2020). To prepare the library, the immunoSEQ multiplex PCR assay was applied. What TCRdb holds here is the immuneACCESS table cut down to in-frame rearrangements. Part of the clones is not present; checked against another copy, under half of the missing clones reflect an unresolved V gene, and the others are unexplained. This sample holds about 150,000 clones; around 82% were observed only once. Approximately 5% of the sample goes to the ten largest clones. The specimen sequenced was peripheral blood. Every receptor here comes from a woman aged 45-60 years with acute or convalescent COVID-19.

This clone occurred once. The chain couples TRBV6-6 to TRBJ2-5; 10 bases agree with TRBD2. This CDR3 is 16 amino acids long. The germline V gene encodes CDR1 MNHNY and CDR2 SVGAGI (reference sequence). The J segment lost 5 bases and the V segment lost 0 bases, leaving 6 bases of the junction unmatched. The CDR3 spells CASSYSASGGMETQYF. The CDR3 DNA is TGTGCCAGCAGTTACTCGGCTAGCGGGGGTATGGAGACCCAGTACTTC.

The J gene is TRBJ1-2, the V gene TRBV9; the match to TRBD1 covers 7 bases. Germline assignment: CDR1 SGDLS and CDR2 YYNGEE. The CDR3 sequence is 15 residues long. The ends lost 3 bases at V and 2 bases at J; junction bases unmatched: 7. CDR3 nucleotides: TGTGCCAGCAGCGCCGGAGGCAGGGGGAACTATGGCTACACCTTC. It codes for CASSAGGRGNYGYTF.

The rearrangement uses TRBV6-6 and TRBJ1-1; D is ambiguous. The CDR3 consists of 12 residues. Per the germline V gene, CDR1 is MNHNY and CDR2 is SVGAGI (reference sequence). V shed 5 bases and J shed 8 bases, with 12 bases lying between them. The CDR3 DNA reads TGTGCCAGCAGTCCATGGGGAGGGGAAGCTTTCTTT. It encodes CASSPWGGEAFF.

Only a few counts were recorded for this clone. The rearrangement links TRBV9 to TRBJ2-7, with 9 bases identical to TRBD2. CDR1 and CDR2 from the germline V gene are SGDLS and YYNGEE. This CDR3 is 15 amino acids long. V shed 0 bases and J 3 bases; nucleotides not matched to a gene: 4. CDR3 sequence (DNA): TGTGCCAGCAGCGTAGCTAGCGGGGAGAACTACGAGCAGTACTTC. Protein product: CASSVASGENYEQYF.

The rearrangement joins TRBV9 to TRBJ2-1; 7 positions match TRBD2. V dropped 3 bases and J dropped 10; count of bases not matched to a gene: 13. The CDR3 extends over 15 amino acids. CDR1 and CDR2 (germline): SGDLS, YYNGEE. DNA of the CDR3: TGTGCCAGCAGCGAAACCGAAGGGACTACCAGGGAGCAGTTCTTC. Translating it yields CASSETEGTTREQFF.

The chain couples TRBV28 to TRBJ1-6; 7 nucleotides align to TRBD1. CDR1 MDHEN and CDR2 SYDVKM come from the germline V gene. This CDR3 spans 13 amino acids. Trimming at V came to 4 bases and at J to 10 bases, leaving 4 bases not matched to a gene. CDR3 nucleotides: TGTGCCAGCAGTTCCGACAGGGAATCACCCCTCCACTTT. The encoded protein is CASSSDRESPLHF. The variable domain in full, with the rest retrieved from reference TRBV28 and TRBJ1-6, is DVKVTQSSRYLVKRTGEKVFLECVQDMDHENMFWYRQDPGLGLRLIYFSYDVKMKEKGDIPEGYSVSREKKERFSLILESASTNQTSMYLCASSSDRESPLHFGNGTRLTVT.

CDR3 in DNA: TGTGCCAGCAGCCAGGGGGCGGTTACTGAAGCTTTCTTT. Encoded protein: CASSQGAVTEAFF. The chain carries TRBV2 and TRBJ1-1, with 8 nucleotides matching TRBD1. V lost 6 bases and J lost 5; bases outside the gene matches: 5. Germline CDR1 is SNHLY and CDR2 is FYNNEI. This CDR3 has 13 residues.

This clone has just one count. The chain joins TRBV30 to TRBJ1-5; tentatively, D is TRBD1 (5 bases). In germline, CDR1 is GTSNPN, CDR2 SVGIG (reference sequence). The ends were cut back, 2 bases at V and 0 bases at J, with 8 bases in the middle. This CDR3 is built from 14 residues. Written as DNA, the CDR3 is TGTGCCTGGAGTCAGGGCAATAGCAATCAGCCCCAGCATTTT. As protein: CAWSQGNSNQPQHF.

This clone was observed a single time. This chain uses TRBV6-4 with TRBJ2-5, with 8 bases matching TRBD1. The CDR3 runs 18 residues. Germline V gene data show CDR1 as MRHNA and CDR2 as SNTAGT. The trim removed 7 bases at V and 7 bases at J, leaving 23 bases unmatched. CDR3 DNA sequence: TGTGCCAGCAAATACGCAGGGGGCGCGGCTAGCGAGCCGCGGACCCAGTACTTC. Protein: CASKYAGGAASEPRTQYF.

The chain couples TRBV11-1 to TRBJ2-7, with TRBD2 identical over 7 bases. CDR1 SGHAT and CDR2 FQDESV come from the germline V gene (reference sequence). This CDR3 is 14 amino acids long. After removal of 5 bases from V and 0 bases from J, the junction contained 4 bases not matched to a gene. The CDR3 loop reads CASSVSSGSYEQYF. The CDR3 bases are TGTGCCAGCAGCGTATCTAGCGGCTCCTACGAGCAGTACTTC.

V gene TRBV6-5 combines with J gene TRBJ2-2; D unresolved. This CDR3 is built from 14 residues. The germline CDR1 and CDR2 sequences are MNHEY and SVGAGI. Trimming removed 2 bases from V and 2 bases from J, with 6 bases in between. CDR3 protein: CASSYIRNTGELFF. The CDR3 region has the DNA TGTGCCAGCAGTTACATCCGTAACACCGGGGAGCTGTTTTTT.

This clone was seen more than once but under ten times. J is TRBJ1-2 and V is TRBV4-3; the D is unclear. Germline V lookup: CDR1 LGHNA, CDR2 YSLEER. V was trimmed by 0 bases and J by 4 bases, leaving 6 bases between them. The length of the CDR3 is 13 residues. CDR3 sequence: CASSQDGVYGYTF. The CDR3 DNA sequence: TGCGCCAGCAGCCAAGACGGGGTCTATGGCTACACCTTC.

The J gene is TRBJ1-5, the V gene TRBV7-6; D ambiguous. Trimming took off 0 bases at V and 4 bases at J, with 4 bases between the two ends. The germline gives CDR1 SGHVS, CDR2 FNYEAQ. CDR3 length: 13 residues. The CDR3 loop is CASSLAVNQPQHF. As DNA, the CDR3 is TGTGCCAGCAGCTTAGCTGTAAATCAGCCCCAGCATTTT.

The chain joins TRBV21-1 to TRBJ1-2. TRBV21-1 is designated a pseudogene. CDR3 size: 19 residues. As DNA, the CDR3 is TGTGCCAGCAGCAGGGCCGCCCGGGGGACTCAGGGTTGGAAATATGGCTACACCTTC. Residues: CASSRAARGTQGWKYGYTF.

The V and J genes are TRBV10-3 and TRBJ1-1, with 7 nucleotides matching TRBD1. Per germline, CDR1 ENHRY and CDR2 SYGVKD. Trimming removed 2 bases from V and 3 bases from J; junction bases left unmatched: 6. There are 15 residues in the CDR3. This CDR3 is CAISEPTTGDTEAFF. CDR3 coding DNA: TGTGCCATCAGTGAGCCAACTACAGGGGACACTGAAGCTTTCTTT.

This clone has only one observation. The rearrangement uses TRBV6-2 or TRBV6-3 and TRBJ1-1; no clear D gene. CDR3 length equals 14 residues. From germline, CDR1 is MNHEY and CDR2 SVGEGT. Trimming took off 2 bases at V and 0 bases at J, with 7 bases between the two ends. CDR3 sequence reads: CASSYRELNTEAFF. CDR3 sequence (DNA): TGTGCCAGCAGTTACAGGGAGCTGAACACTGAAGCTTTCTTT.

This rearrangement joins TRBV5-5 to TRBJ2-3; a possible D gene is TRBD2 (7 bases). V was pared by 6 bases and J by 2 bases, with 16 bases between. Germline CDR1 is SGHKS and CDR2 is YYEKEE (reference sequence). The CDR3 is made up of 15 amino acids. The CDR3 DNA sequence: TGTGCCAGCACCCGGGGGGCTGACAACACAGATACGCAGTATTTT. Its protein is CASTRGADNTDTQYF.

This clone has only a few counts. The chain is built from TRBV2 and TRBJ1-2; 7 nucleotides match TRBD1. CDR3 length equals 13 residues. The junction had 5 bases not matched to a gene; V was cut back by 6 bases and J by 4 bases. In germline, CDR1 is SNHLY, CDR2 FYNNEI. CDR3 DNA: TGTGCCAGCAGGCAGGAGGGGGCCTATGGCTACACCTTC. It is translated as CASRQEGAYGYTF.

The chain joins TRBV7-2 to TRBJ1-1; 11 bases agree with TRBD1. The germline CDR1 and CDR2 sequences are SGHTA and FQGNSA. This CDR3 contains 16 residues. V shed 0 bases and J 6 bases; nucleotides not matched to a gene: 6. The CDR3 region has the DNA TGTGCCAGCAGCTTAGCCTGGGACAGGGGGGATGCTGAAGCTTTCTTT. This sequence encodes CASSLAWDRGDAEAFF.

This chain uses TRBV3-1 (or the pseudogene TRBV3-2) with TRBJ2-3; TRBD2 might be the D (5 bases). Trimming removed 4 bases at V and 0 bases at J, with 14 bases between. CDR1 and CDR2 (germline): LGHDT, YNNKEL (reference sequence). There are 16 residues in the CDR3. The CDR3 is CASSLVPGSSTDTQYF. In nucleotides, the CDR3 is TGTGCCAGCAGCCTCGTTCCGGGGTCTAGCACAGATACGCAGTATTTT.

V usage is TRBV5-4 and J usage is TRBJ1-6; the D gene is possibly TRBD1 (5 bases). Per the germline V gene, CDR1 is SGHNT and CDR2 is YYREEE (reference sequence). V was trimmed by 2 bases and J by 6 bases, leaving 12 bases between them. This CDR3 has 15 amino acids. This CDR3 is CASSFDQGGNSPLHF. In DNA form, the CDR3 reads TGTGCCAGCAGCTTCGATCAGGGTGGTAATTCACCCCTCCACTTT.

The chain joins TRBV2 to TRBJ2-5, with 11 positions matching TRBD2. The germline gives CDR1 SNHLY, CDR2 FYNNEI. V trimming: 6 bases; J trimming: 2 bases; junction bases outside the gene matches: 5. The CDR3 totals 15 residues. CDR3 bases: TGTGCCAGCAGCGGGACTAGCGGTCCTCAAGAGACCCAGTACTTC. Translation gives CASSGTSGPQETQYF.